Listed here are 27 T cell receptor beta chains from one sample, sequenced in a study of blood T cell repertoires in COVID-19. This table comes from immunoSEQ multiplex PCR, and its TCRdb copy is limited to in-frame clones, with some not included. The sample yields approximately 70,000 clones, just over 70% seen once. The sequenced sample consisted of PBMCs or T cells enriched from blood (not recorded which). These receptors were collected from a woman aged 55-69 years who had been exposed to COVID-19.

The rearrangement uses TRBV2 and TRBJ1-2; D is perhaps TRBD1 (5 bases). The germline V and J ends were trimmed by 0 bases and 8 bases, with 16 bases remaining between them. This CDR3 has 15 residues. Per the germline V gene, CDR1 is SNHLY and CDR2 is FYNNEI. The CDR3 reads CASSEALGAGAGYTF. In nucleotides, the CDR3 is TGTGCCAGCAGTGAAGCGCTTGGGGCCGGAGCGGGCTACACCTTC.

DNA of the CDR3: TGTGCCACCAGCAGAGACAGGGGCGAGCAGTACTTC. It is translated as CATSRDRGEQYF. The chain recombines TRBV15 with TRBJ2-7; a possible D gene is TRBD1 (6 bases). This CDR3 comprises 12 residues. The V end lost 0 bases, the J end lost 6 bases, and 6 bases lay between the germline ends. The V gene's germline CDR1 is LNHNV and CDR2 YYDKDF (reference sequence). Full variable domain (remainder filled in from reference TRBV15 and TRBJ2-7): DAMVIQNPRYQVTQFGKPVTLSCSQTLNHNVMYWYQQKSSQAPKLLFHYYDKDFNNEADTPDNFQSRRPNTSFCFLDIRSPGLGDTAMYLCATSRDRGEQYFGPGTRLTVT.

This clone was recorded only once. This chain uses TRBV5-4 with TRBJ2-7; D might be TRBD2 (6 bases). The V end was cut by 4 bases, the J end by 3 bases, with 14 bases between. The CDR3 runs 14 residues. CDR1 and CDR2 (germline): SGHNT, YYREEE (reference sequence). The CDR3 sequence is CASSREKGIYEQYF. Written as DNA, the CDR3 is TGTGCCAGCAGCCGGGAGAAAGGTATCTACGAGCAGTACTTC.

The chain couples TRBV18 to TRBJ1-1; D uncertain. Deletions cut 6 bases from V and 3 bases from J, with 11 bases between. Germline CDR1 reads KGHSH; CDR2 reads LQKENI. The CDR3 has 13 amino acids. CDR3 nucleotide sequence: TGTGCCAGCTCGTTTCGACGGGACACTGAAGCTTTCTTT. Its protein product is CASSFRRDTEAFF.

This clone has just a few counts. This chain joins TRBV7-9 and TRBJ2-2; the match to TRBD2 covers 8 bases. There are 19 residues in the CDR3. Unmatched junction bases numbered 18, after V lost 3 bases and J lost 6 bases. Per the germline V gene, CDR1 is SEHNR and CDR2 is FQNEAQ (reference sequence). CDR3 coding DNA: TGTGCCAGCAGCTTTTTCACACAGCTCCGGACGGGAGGGCCCGGGGAGCTGTTTTTT. Protein sequence: CASSFFTQLRTGGPGELFF.

This chain's CDR3 is CASRPSQGAGSSPLHF. In DNA form, the CDR3 reads TGTGCCAGCCGCCCATCTCAGGGGGCGGGAAGTTCACCCCTCCACTTT. The chain links TRBV7-2 to TRBJ1-6; TRBD1 matches at 8 bases. Germline values: CDR1 SGHTA, CDR2 FQGNSA. V dropped 8 bases and J dropped 9; count of bases not matched to a gene: 15. This CDR3 has 16 amino acids.

This clone was seen at least ten times. The chain uses TRBV9 and TRBJ2-7; TRBD1 might be the D (5 bases). The CDR3 totals 15 residues. CDR1 is SGDLS, CDR2 YYNGEE, per germline. V was cut by 0 bases and J by 1 base, with 11 bases left in between. The CDR3 here is CASSVEAGSSYEQYF. The CDR3 DNA sequence: TGTGCCAGCAGCGTAGAGGCAGGGTCATCCTACGAGCAGTACTTC. The entire variable domain, with the rest obtained from reference TRBV9 and TRBJ2-7, is as follows: DSGVTQTPKHLITATGQRVTLRCSPRSGDLSVYWYQQSLDQGLQFLIQYYNGEERAKGNILERFSAQQFPDLHSELNLSSLELGDSALYFCASSVEAGSSYEQYFGPGTRLTVT.

V and J are TRBV5-6 and TRBJ2-3; 12 nucleotides line up with TRBD2. The V gene end was trimmed by 4 bases and the J gene end by 2 bases; junction bases not matched to a gene: 5. The CDR3 totals 16 residues. Looked up from germline, CDR1 is SGHDT and CDR2 is YYEEEE. The CDR3 protein is CASSKGLAGLTDTQYF. CDR3 DNA: TGTGCCAGCAGCAAAGGACTAGCGGGGCTCACAGATACGCAGTATTTT.

This chain links TRBV7-8 with TRBJ1-1; D unresolved. V lost 2 bases to trimming and J lost 3 bases, with 25 bases between them. Germline V gene data show CDR1 as SGHVS and CDR2 as FQNEAQ. CDR3 size: 19 residues. The CDR3 bases are TGTGCCAGCAGCTTATTCCGCCAGTCGATGGCGGGGTTGGACACTGAAGCTTTCTTT. Its protein product is CASSLFRQSMAGLDTEAFF.

This chain connects TRBV7-2 to TRBJ2-7; no clear D. The ends were cut back, 8 bases at V and 2 bases at J, with 13 bases in the middle. This CDR3 region has 13 residues. Germline V gene lookup returns CDR1 SGHTA and CDR2 FQGNSA. The CDR3 DNA sequence: TGTGCCAGCGCCGAAAGAGAGACCTACGAGCAGTACTTC. Translating it yields CASAERETYEQYF.

This clone was detected a few times. The chain recombines TRBV20-1 with TRBJ1-4; no definite D call. The CDR3 length is 16 residues. Germline lookup yields CDR1 DFQATT and CDR2 SNEGSKA (reference sequence). The V end lost 3 bases, the J end lost 1 base, and 15 bases lay between the germline ends. Here the CDR3 DNA reads TGCAGTGCTAGTAGGCAGGAAATCTTAACTAATGAAAAACTGTTTTTT. This translates into CSASRQEILTNEKLFF.

The chain is built from TRBV19 and TRBJ2-2; maybe TRBD1 (5 bases). The CDR3 is 15 amino acids. Trimming shortened V by 4 bases and J by 2 bases, and 11 bases separated the two germline ends. Per germline, CDR1 LNHDA and CDR2 SQIVND (reference sequence). Written as DNA, the CDR3 is TGTGCCAGTAGTAGCCATCAGGGAAACACCGGGGAGCTGTTTTTT. This sequence encodes CASSSHQGNTGELFF.

In this sample, this clone turned up once. Other DNA sequences of this sample code for an identical CDR3. The V gene is TRBV12-3 or TRBV12-4, the J gene TRBJ1-5, with TRBD1 identical over 7 bases. The junction had 4 bases not matched to a gene; V was cut back by 6 bases and J by 5 bases. The CDR3 covers 13 residues. The CDR3 reads CASSRQGDQPQHF. The CDR3 nucleotides read TGTGCCAGCAGCCGTCAGGGGGATCAGCCCCAGCATTTT.

This CDR3 reads CASSDLAGVPGELFF. DNA of the CDR3: TGTGCCAGCAGTGACCTAGCGGGAGTCCCCGGGGAGCTGTTTTTT. This chain connects TRBV2 to TRBJ2-2; 10 bases align to TRBD2. The ends lost 3 bases at V and 6 bases at J; junction bases unmatched: 4. CDR3 length: 15 amino acids. Germline V lookup: CDR1 SNHLY, CDR2 FYNNEI.

With respect to this clone: Distinct nucleotide sequences in the sample also encode this CDR3. This chain links TRBV19 with TRBJ1-1, with D maybe TRBD1 (5 bases). Looked up from germline, CDR1 is LNHDA and CDR2 is SQIVND (reference sequence). Trimming took 4 bases from V and 0 from J, leaving 9 bases between them. The CDR3 spans 14 residues. CDR3 residues: CASSTPGMNTEAFF. CDR3 nucleotide sequence: TGTGCCAGTAGTACCCCAGGGATGAACACTGAAGCTTTCTTT.

V is TRBV10-1 and J is TRBJ2-3, with 8 nucleotides matching TRBD2. Trimming at V came to 7 bases and at J to 1 base, leaving 10 bases not matched to a gene. The germline gives CDR1 WNHNN, CDR2 SYGVQD (reference sequence). The CDR3 consists of 16 residues. In DNA form, the CDR3 reads TGCGCCAGCAAGAGTAGCGGGAAGTTGGGCACAGATACGCAGTATTTT. It codes for CASKSSGKLGTDTQYF.

CDR3 protein: CASSEGQGRNTQYF. DNA of the CDR3: TGTGCCAGCAGCGAGGGACAGGGACGTAATACGCAGTATTTT. The chain links TRBV5-4 to TRBJ2-3; 9 bases map to TRBD1. With 4 bases clipped from V and 7 bases from J, the junction kept 7 bases outside the gene matches. The germline CDR1 and CDR2 sequences are SGHNT and YYREEE (reference sequence). The CDR3 has 14 residues.

This chain links TRBV7-8 with TRBJ1-1; D might be TRBD1 (5 bases). This CDR3 is 17 amino acids long. With 5 bases removed from V and 0 bases from J, the gap between germline ends came to 19 bases. CDR1 and CDR2 from the germline V gene are SGHVS and FQNEAQ. The CDR3 is CASSRQTGGGMNTEAFF. The CDR3 bases are TGTGCCAGCAGCCGACAAACAGGCGGGGGGATGAACACTGAAGCTTTCTTT.

The rearrangement links TRBV24-1 to TRBJ2-5, with a possible D match to TRBD2 (6 bases). The CDR3 is made up of 16 amino acids. Germline V CDR1 and CDR2: KGHDR, SFDVKD. Between the trimmed V and J ends, which lost 0 bases and 5 bases, there was a span of 15 bases. CDR3: CATSDLQGLLGETQYF. CDR3 bases: TGTGCCACCAGTGATTTGCAGGGACTTCTAGGCGAGACCCAGTACTTC.

The V and J genes are TRBV7-2 and TRBJ2-3; possibly TRBD1 for D (6 bases). Per germline, CDR1 SGHTA and CDR2 FQGNSA. The CDR3 sequence is 13 residues long. The germline V and J ends were trimmed by 5 bases and 4 bases, with 10 bases remaining between them. The CDR3 DNA is TGTGCCAGCAGCACACAGGGTCCAGATACGCAGTATTTT. Protein: CASSTQGPDTQYF. Complete variable domain (other parts from reference TRBV7-2 and TRBJ2-3): GAGVSQSPSNKVTEKGKDVELRCDPISGHTALYWYRQSLGQGLEFLIYFQGNSAPDKSGLPSDRFSAERTGGSVSTLTIQRTQQEDSAVYLCASSTQGPDTQYFGPGTRLTVL.

This clone was counted at least ten times. The chain recombines TRBV7-2 with TRBJ1-2; 9 bases fit TRBD1. Germline assignment: CDR1 SGHTA and CDR2 FQGNSA. V lost 6 bases to trimming and J lost 4 bases; unmatched junction nucleotides: 3. This CDR3 is 13 amino acids long. CDR3 region: CASRQGASYGYTF. CDR3 nucleotide sequence: TGTGCCAGCAGACAGGGGGCAAGCTATGGCTACACCTTC.

This sequence joins TRBV27 and TRBJ1-2; 9 nucleotides line up with TRBD1. Germline V gene data show CDR1 as MNHEY and CDR2 as SMNVEV (reference sequence). CDR3 length: 14 amino acids. Trimming took 6 bases from V and 6 from J; bases not matched to a gene: 8. The CDR3 nucleotides read TGTGCCAGCAGACCACCGGGACAGGGCCATGGCTACACCTTC. It translates to CASRPPGQGHGYTF.

This clone was detected a few times. The chain recombines TRBV5-1 with TRBJ1-3; D call uncertain. The germline gives CDR1 SGHRS, CDR2 YFSETQ. The CDR3 extends over 14 amino acids. The ends were cut back, 1 base at V and 0 bases at J, with 5 bases in the middle. The CDR3 spells CASSLRSSGNTIYF. The CDR3 DNA is TGCGCCAGCAGCTTGAGGAGCTCTGGAAACACCATATATTTT.

In its sample, this clone was seen many times. This chain uses TRBV6-2 or TRBV6-3 with TRBJ1-6; weak D call: TRBD1 (5 bases). The CDR3 loop spans 14 amino acids. The V gene's germline CDR1 is MNHEY and CDR2 SVGEGT. The V and J ends lost 7 bases and 11 bases respectively, with 18 bases between them. CDR3 in amino acids: CASTPEGTGAPLHF. The CDR3, as DNA: TGTGCCAGCACCCCCGAAGGGACGGGGGCACCCCTCCACTTT.

This sequence joins TRBV6-5 and TRBJ1-1; D not resolved. Germline CDR1 reads MNHEY; CDR2 reads SVGAGI. Trimming left V 4 bases short and J 7 bases short, with 10 bases between. This CDR3 contains 12 residues. The CDR3 loop reads CASSSGVSEAFF. The DNA of the CDR3 is TGTGCCAGCAGTTCGGGAGTCAGTGAAGCTTTCTTT.

CDR3 sequence reads: CASSLRDNSPLHF. For the CDR3, the DNA is TGTGCCAGCAGCTTACGAGATAATTCACCCCTCCACTTT. The rearrangement links TRBV11-3 to TRBJ1-6, with unresolved D. The CDR3 runs 13 residues. Germline assignment: CDR1 SGHNT and CDR2 YENEEA. Trimming left V 2 bases short and J 5 bases short, with 4 bases between.

This chain links TRBV30 with TRBJ1-1; the D is unclear. Germline values: CDR1 GTSNPN, CDR2 SVGIG (reference sequence). The V end was cut by 2 bases, the J end by 2 bases, with 6 bases between. The CDR3 covers 12 residues. The CDR3 DNA is TGTGCCTGGAGTCAAACAAACACTGAAGCTTTCTTT. Protein sequence: CAWSQTNTEAFF.